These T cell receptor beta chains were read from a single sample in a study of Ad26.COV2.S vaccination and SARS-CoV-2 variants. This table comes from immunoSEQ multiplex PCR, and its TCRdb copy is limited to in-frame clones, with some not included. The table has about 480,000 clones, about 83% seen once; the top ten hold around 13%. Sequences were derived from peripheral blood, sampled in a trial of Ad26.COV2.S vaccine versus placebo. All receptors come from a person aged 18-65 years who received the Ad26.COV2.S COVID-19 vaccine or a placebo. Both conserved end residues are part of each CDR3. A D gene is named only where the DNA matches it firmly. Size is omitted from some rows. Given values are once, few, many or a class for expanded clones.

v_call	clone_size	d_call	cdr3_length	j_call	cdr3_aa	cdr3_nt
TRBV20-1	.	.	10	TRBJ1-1	CSATASEAFF	TGCAGTGCTACAGCCAGTGAAGCTTTCTTT
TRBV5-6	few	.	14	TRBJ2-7	CASSLNPGSYEQYF	TGTGCCAGCAGCTTGAATCCGGGATCCTACGAGCAGTACTTC
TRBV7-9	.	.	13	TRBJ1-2	CASSLGSHHGYTF	TGTGCCAGCTCTCTAGGAAGTCACCATGGCTACACCTTC
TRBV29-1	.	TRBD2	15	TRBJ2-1	CSVVVLAVTYNEQFF	TGCAGCGTTGTAGTACTAGCGGTAACCTACAATGAGCAGTTCTTC
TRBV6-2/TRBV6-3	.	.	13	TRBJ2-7	CASSWTANYEQYF	TGTGCCAGCAGTTGGACAGCCAACTACGAGCAGTACTTC
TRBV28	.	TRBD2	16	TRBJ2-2	CASRGASGLYTGELFF	TGTGCCAGCAGGGGTGCTAGCGGGTTATACACCGGGGAGCTGTTTTTT
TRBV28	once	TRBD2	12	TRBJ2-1	CASSLFLSGMFF	TGTGCCAGCAGTTTATTTCTTAGCGGGATGTTCTTC
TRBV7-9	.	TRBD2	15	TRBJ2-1	CASSISGSSYNEQFF	TGTGCCAGCAGCATTAGCGGGAGCTCCTACAATGAGCAGTTCTTC
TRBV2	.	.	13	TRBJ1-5	CATGSSSNQPQHF	TGTGCCACCGGGTCCTCTAGCAATCAGCCCCAGCATTTT
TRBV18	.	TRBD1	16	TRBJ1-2	CASSPLSGGVDYGYTF	TGTGCCAGCTCACCACTGTCAGGGGGAGTGGACTATGGCTACACCTTC
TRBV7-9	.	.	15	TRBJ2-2	CASNPGAVNTGELFF	TGTGCCAGCAACCCAGGCGCAGTGAACACCGGGGAGCTGTTTTTT
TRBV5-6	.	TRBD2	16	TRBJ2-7	CASSSWTSGTSYEQYF	TGTGCCAGCAGCTCTTGGACTAGCGGGACATCCTACGAGCAGTACTTC
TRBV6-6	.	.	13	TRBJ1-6	CASNLHRNSPLHF	TGTGCCAGCAACCTCCACAGGAATTCACCCCTCCACTTT
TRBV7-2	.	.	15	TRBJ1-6	CASSLGGERVSPLHF	TGTGCCAGCAGCTTAGGGGGGGAGAGGGTTTCACCCCTCCACTTT
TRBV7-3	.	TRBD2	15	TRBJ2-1	CASSFSSGSYNEQFF	TGTGCCAGCAGCTTCTCTAGCGGCTCCTACAATGAGCAGTTCTTC
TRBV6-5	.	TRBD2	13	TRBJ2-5	CASIGSGTETQYF	TGTGCCAGCATCGGTAGCGGGACGGAGACCCAGTACTTC
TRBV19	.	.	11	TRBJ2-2	CASSRGPELFF	TGTGCCAGTAGCCGCGGGCCGGAGCTGTTTTTT
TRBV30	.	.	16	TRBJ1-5	CAWSVNSGAGAQPQHF	TGTGCCTGGAGTGTAAATTCAGGGGCGGGCGCTCAGCCCCAGCATTTT
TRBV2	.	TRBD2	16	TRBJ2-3	CASRSGTSGYTDTQYF	TGTGCCAGCAGGTCGGGGACTAGCGGATACACAGATACGCAGTATTTT
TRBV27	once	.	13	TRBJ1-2	CASSVGNNYGYTF	TGTGCCAGCAGTGTCGGAAATAACTATGGCTACACCTTC
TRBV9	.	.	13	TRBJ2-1	CASSVAPHNEQFF	TGTGCCAGCAGCGTAGCGCCTCACAATGAGCAGTTCTTC
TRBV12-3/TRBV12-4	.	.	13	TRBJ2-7	CASSGGKGYEQYF	TGTGCCAGCAGCGGGGGCAAGGGCTACGAGCAGTACTTC
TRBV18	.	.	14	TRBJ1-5	CASSPGAGNQPQHF	TGTGCCAGCTCACCAGGGGCTGGCAATCAGCCCCAGCATTTT
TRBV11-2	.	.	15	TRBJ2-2	CASSRAQGNTGELFF	TGTGCCAGCAGCCGAGCACAGGGGAACACCGGGGAGCTGTTTTTT
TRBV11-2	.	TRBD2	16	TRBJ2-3	CASSLVAGESTDTQYF	TGTGCCAGCAGCTTAGTTGCGGGAGAGTCCACAGATACGCAGTATTTT
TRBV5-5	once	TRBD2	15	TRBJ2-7	CASSPLAGGSYEQYF	TGTGCCAGCAGCCCTCTAGCGGGAGGGTCTTACGAGCAGTACTTC